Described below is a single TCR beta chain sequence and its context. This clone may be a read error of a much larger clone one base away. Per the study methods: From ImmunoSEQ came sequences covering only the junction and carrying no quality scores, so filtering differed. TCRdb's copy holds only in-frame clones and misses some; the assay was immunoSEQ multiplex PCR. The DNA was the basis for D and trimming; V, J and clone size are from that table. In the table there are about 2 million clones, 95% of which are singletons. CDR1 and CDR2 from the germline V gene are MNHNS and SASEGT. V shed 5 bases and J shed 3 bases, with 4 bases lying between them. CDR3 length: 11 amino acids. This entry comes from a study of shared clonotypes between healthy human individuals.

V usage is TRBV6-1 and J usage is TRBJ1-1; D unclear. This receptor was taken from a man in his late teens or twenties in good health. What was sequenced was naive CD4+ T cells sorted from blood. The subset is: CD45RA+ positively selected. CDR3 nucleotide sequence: TGTGCCAGCAGTTTCTACACTGAAGCTTTCTTT. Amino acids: CASSFYTEAFF.